The 8 T cell receptor beta chains given below trace back to one sample, sequenced in a study of blood T cell repertoires in COVID-19. Sequencing was performed with immunoSEQ multiplex PCR; in TCRdb, only in-frame clones are kept and a portion is missing. The sample lists roughly 72,000 clones; 88% were seen once. The specimen was peripheral blood. The receptors derive from a human donor in a cohort sampled during active COVID-19.

The rearrangement joins TRBV3-1 (or the pseudogene TRBV3-2) to TRBJ2-7, with D possibly TRBD1 on 5 matching bases. The CDR3 is made up of 14 amino acids. Trimming cost V 2 bases and J 3 bases, with 11 bases left between them. Germline V lookup: CDR1 LGHDT, CDR2 YNNKEL (reference sequence). CDR3 protein: CASSQRGLLYEQYF. The CDR3 coding sequence is TGTGCCAGCAGCCAAAGGGGTCTTCTCTACGAGCAGTACTTC.

The chain uses TRBV6-5 and TRBJ2-7; D may be TRBD1 (5 bases). CDR1 is MNHEY, CDR2 SVGAGI, per germline. The CDR3 runs to 13 residues. With 5 bases removed from V and 2 bases from J, the gap between germline ends came to 10 bases. CDR3 region: CASSQDTAYEQYF. CDR3 in DNA: TGTGCCAGCAGTCAGGACACAGCCTACGAGCAGTACTTC.

The gene calls are TRBV24-1 and TRBJ2-3; possibly TRBD2 for D (6 bases). The CDR3 extends over 13 amino acids. Trimming took off 9 bases at V and 3 bases at J, with 12 bases between the two ends. CDR1 and CDR2 (germline): KGHDR, SFDVKD. This chain's CDR3 is CATEGEETDTQYF. In DNA form, the CDR3 reads TGTGCCACCGAAGGGGAGGAGACAGATACGCAGTATTTT.

In its sample, this clone was seen once. J is TRBJ1-3 and V is TRBV9, with a possible D match to TRBD1 (6 bases). The germline V and J ends were trimmed by 0 bases and 0 bases, with 16 bases remaining between them. The CDR3 is 18 residues long. Germline CDR1 SGDLS, CDR2 YYNGEE. CDR3 in amino acids: CASSVGSFRGHSGNTIYF. CDR3 DNA: TGTGCCAGCAGCGTAGGGAGCTTCAGGGGCCACTCTGGAAACACCATATATTTT.

The genes are TRBV5-1 and TRBJ1-5, with D unclear. V lost 0 bases and J 1 base, leaving 8 bases between the germline ends. Germline-derived CDR1 and CDR2 are SGHRS and YFSETQ. The CDR3 consists of 15 residues. The CDR3 here is CASSLAPGSNQPQHF. DNA of the CDR3: TGCGCCAGCAGCTTGGCCCCGGGGAGCAATCAGCCCCAGCATTTT.

The chain is built from TRBV18 and TRBJ2-1; a possible D gene is TRBD2 (5 bases). CDR3 length equals 15 residues. V was shortened by 6 bases and J by 7 bases, with 19 bases between the two germline ends. CDR1 and CDR2 from the germline V gene are KGHSH and LQKENI. This CDR3 is CASSPLAGVRNEQFF. CDR3 coding DNA: TGTGCCAGCTCTCCCCTCGCCGGGGTCCGAAATGAGCAGTTCTTC.

The chain has TRBV4-1 and TRBJ2-1; 7 bases are shared with TRBD2. V lost 2 bases and J lost 2; bases outside the gene matches: 15. Germline CDR1 and CDR2: MGHRA and YSYEKL. The CDR3 sequence is 19 residues long. The CDR3 sequence: CASSQTQGRSSGAYNEQFF. DNA for the CDR3: TGCGCCAGCAGCCAAACCCAGGGCCGTTCAAGCGGGGCCTACAATGAGCAGTTCTTC.

The J gene is TRBJ2-2, the V gene TRBV28, with 8 bases lining up with TRBD2. The CDR3 totals 16 residues. J was trimmed by 1 base and V by 6 bases; bases with no gene match: 7. Germline V gives CDR1 MDHEN, CDR2 SYDVKM. The CDR3 sequence: CASRSTGTRNTGELFF. CDR3 nucleotide sequence: TGTGCCAGCAGAAGCACCGGGACTAGGAACACCGGGGAGCTGTTTTTT.